Sequencing of this TCR beta chain was carried out in a study of metastatic and nonmetastatic thyroid tumors. Concerning this clone itself: Its antigen is not identified.

TCRdb reanalyzed the PCR reads with MiXCR. The sample carries 25,000 to 35,000 clones, roughly 17% recorded once. Germline values: CDR1 MNHNS, CDR2 SASEGT. The CDR3 has 13 residues. The ends were cut back, 8 bases at V and 7 bases at J, with 15 bases in the middle. Patients were all untreated before their thyroid surgery. Study conclusions and caveats: Reported TCR beta diversity, measured in blood and tumor, was significantly higher for malignant thyroid tumors than for benign nodules.

Material: blood. This chain uses TRBV6-1 with TRBJ2-1; no definite D call. The clonotype comes from a female donor with papillary thyroid cancer or a benign thyroid nodule (not recorded which). Some clones in this sample may be carry-over from other donors' samples. CDR3 coding DNA: TGTGCCAGCCTTCAGGCTTCTAGAAATGAGCAGTTCTTC. Translation: CASLQASRNEQFF.